The 3 T cell receptor beta chains below come from one sample, sequenced in a study of T cells in Graves' hyperthyroidism and ophthalmopathy. Amplification of TCR beta CDR3 regions used RNA as the template. A set of HTBI primers served as the primers for a first-round RT-PCR of the TCR CDR3. Each CDR3 protein is one row after TCRdb ran MiXCR on the multiplex PCR reads. The sample contains 600,000 or so distinct CDR3 sequences, roughly 15% of which appear only once. The sample taken for sequencing was blood. The receptor set was obtained from a woman aged 25 to 39 with Graves' hyperthyroidism.

This clonotype showed up just a few times. The chain is built from TRBV7-9 and TRBJ2-6; tentative D call: TRBD2 (5 bases). V lost 7 bases and J 0 bases, leaving 10 bases between the germline ends. Germline assignment: CDR1 SEHNR and CDR2 FQNEAQ (reference sequence). The CDR3 contains 15 residues. This chain's CDR3 is CASIPGFSGANVLTF. As DNA, the CDR3 is TGTGCCAGCATCCCGGGGTTCTCTGGGGCCAACGTCCTGACTTTC.

Of note for this clonotype: A single base separates this from a much larger clone, so it may be a read error. V gene TRBV20-1 combines with J gene TRBJ2-1, with 13 bases aligning to TRBD2. The V segment lost 5 bases and the J segment 7 bases; nucleotides outside the gene matches: 5. Germline V CDR1 and CDR2: DFQATT, SNEGSKA (reference sequence). This CDR3 has 14 residues. The CDR3 region has the DNA TGCAGTGCTTCCGGGACTAGCGGGAAGAATGAGCAGTTCTTC. Its translation: CSASGTSGKNEQFF.

The chain links TRBV7-9 to TRBJ1-3, with 7 nucleotides matching TRBD1. From germline, CDR1 is SEHNR and CDR2 FQNEAQ (reference sequence). The CDR3 loop spans 16 amino acids. Losses at the gene ends were 10 bases for V and 1 base for J; bases not matched to a gene: 13. CDR3 sequence: CATRRMEGASGNTIYF. The CDR3 nucleotides are TGTGCCACACGAAGGATGGAGGGGGCTTCTGGAAACACCATATATTTT. Full variable domain (outside the CDR3, taken from reference TRBV7-9 and TRBJ1-3): DTGVSQNPRHKITKRGQNVTFRCDPISEHNRLYWYRQTLGQGPEFLTYFQNEAQLEKSRLLSDRFSAERPKGSFSTLEIQRTEQGDSAMYLCATRRMEGASGNTIYFGEGSWLTVV.